One sample yielded the 31 T cell receptor beta chains listed below, sequenced in a study of identical twins. TCRdb called the 5' RACE reads again in MiXCR, with one record for every CDR3 protein. The sample has approximately 280,000 distinct CDR3 sequences, less than 9% seen once. These records were also assigned to another study, of yellow fever vaccine responses in identical twins.

The source material was memory (CD45RO+) T cells sorted from blood. The receptors come from a woman under 30 in good health.

This chain joins TRBV28 and TRBJ2-1; D call uncertain. The V gene lost 4 bases and the J gene lost 9 bases, with 10 bases spanning the gap. The CDR3 contains 12 residues. Germline values: CDR1 MDHEN, CDR2 SYDVKM. In DNA, the CDR3 is TGTGCCAGCAGTTCGCTAGGATTTGAGCAGTTCTTC. This gives the protein CASSSLGFEQFF.

With regard to this clonotype: At one end the junction does not follow the germline gene, possibly because of a read error. The chain is built from TRBV28 and TRBJ1-4; 7 nucleotides agree with TRBD1. Germline V gene sequence: CDR1 MDHEN, CDR2 SYDVKM. The CDR3 is 15 amino acids. CDR3 in amino acids: CASKPAGTVNKKLFF. CDR3 nucleotides: TGTGCCAGCAAACCTGCCGGGACAGTTAATAAAAAACTGTTTTTT.

This clonotype was recorded at least ten times. The genes are TRBV5-8 and TRBJ1-4; TRBD1 matches 8 bases. The CDR3 extends over 16 amino acids. V shed 1 base and J 8 bases; nucleotides not matched to a gene: 10. The V gene's germline CDR1 is SGHTS and CDR2 YDEGEE. CDR3 sequence: CASSLIWTGSGEKLFF. The CDR3 nucleotides read TGTGCCAGCAGCTTGATATGGACAGGGTCCGGAGAAAAACTGTTTTTT.

This clonotype was seen more than once but under ten times. The chain couples TRBV6-4 to TRBJ2-1, with TRBD2 matching over 10 bases. V shed 0 bases, J shed 6 bases, and the junction held 5 bases outside the gene matches. Germline CDR1 and CDR2: MRHNA and SNTAGT. The CDR3 runs to 16 residues. Written as DNA, the CDR3 is TGTGCCAGCAGTGACTCGGTGTCTAGCGGGAGCAATGAGCAGTTCTTC. Translation gives CASSDSVSSGSNEQFF.

This clonotype was observed a handful of times. The chain carries TRBV9 and TRBJ2-4; possibly TRBD2 for D (6 bases). Trimming pared 0 bases from V and 7 bases from J, leaving 14 bases between. Germline V gene sequence: CDR1 SGDLS, CDR2 YYNGEE. The CDR3 extends over 15 amino acids. CDR3 DNA sequence: TGTGCCAGCAGCGTAGCCGGGAGTGCCTGGAACATTCAGTACTTC. Its protein is CASSVAGSAWNIQYF.

This clonotype was recorded many times. The chain has TRBV12-3 or TRBV12-4 and TRBJ1-5; possibly TRBD1 for D (5 bases). Trimming left V 1 base short and J 7 bases short, with 14 bases between. The CDR3 is made up of 15 amino acids. In DNA, the CDR3 is TGTGCCAGCAGTTTAGTCCAGGAACAGGCCCAGCCCCAGCATTTT. Its protein product is CASSLVQEQAQPQHF.

This clonotype has a handful of counts. The chain employs TRBV4-1 and TRBJ1-2, with TRBD1 identical over 8 bases. The V segment lost 2 bases and the J segment 3 bases; nucleotides outside the gene matches: 11. CDR1 and CDR2 (germline): MGHRA, YSYEKL. The CDR3 runs to 17 residues. The CDR3 DNA reads as TGCGCCAGCAGCCAATCGTCACAGGGGGTCAGTTACTATGGCTACACCTTC. Its protein product is CASSQSSQGVSYYGYTF.

On this clonotype itself: The junction differs from germline at one of its ends, possibly a read error. The chain uses TRBV20-1 and TRBJ2-3, with D perhaps TRBD2 (6 bases). The V gene's germline CDR1 is DFQATT and CDR2 SNEGSKA (reference sequence). CDR3 length: 15 amino acids. The CDR3 region is CSASSLAQSTDTRYF. The DNA of the CDR3 is TGCAGTGCTAGTTCCCTAGCGCAGAGCACAGATACGCGGTATTTT.

This chain uses TRBV20-1 with TRBJ1-1; no firm D call. Trimming left V 5 bases short and J 8 bases short, with 12 bases between. CDR3 size: 11 residues. Germline V CDR1 and CDR2: DFQATT, SNEGSKA (reference sequence). This CDR3 reads CSAVRTQEAFF. CDR3 DNA sequence: TGCAGTGCTGTTAGGACGCAGGAAGCTTTCTTT.

Note on this clonotype: A clone one base away is much larger, so this may be a read error. The chain joins TRBV28 to TRBJ1-1; D unresolved. Germline V gene sequence: CDR1 MDHEN, CDR2 SYDVKM. The CDR3 loop spans 11 amino acids. V was cut by 8 bases and J by 0 bases, with 4 bases left in between. The CDR3 reads CASLVNTEAFF. The CDR3 DNA is TGTGCCAGCTTGGTGAACACTGAAGCTTTCTTT.

This clonotype showed up many times. V gene TRBV5-1 combines with J gene TRBJ1-1; no clear D gene. Germline CDR1 is SGHRS and CDR2 is YFSETQ. Trimming took 0 bases from V and 4 from J, leaving 10 bases between them. This CDR3 has 14 amino acids. CDR3 nucleotides: TGCGCCAGCAGCTTGGGACTTGAAGTCACTGAAGCTTTCTTT. It encodes CASSLGLEVTEAFF. The full variable domain, with the rest looked up from reference TRBV5-1 and TRBJ1-1, is KAGVTQTPRYLIKTRGQQVTLSCSPISGHRSVSWYQQTPGQGLQFLFEYFSETQRNKGNFPGRFSGRQFSNSRSEMNVSTLELGDSALYLCASSLGLEVTEAFFGQGTRLTVV.

The chain has TRBV5-1 and TRBJ2-5; TRBD1 matches at 7 bases. This CDR3 is built from 14 residues. V lost 3 bases, J lost 2 bases, and 4 bases stayed unmatched. CDR1 and CDR2 (germline): SGHRS, YFSETQ. The CDR3 coding sequence is TGCGCCAGCAGCTCGGGACAGCTACAAGAGACCCAGTACTTC. Translation gives CASSSGQLQETQYF. Full variable domain (missing parts from reference TRBV5-1 and TRBJ2-5): KAGVTQTPRYLIKTRGQQVTLSCSPISGHRSVSWYQQTPGQGLQFLFEYFSETQRNKGNFPGRFSGRQFSNSRSEMNVSTLELGDSALYLCASSSGQLQETQYFGPGTRLLVL.

V is TRBV5-1 and J is TRBJ2-3; D is ambiguous. The CDR3 spans 15 residues. Germline lookup yields CDR1 SGHRS and CDR2 YFSETQ. Between the trimmed V and J ends, which lost 1 base and 2 bases, there was a span of 11 bases. Here the CDR3 DNA reads TGCGCCAGCAGCTTGAATGGCCACCCCACAGATACGCAGTATTTT. It translates to CASSLNGHPTDTQYF.

V usage is TRBV5-4 and J usage is TRBJ2-2, with D possibly called TRBD1 or TRBD2 (5 bases each). V shed 1 base and J shed 2 bases, with 12 bases lying between them. This CDR3 spans 16 amino acids. CDR1 and CDR2 (germline): SGHNT, YYREEE (reference sequence). The CDR3 reads CASSLPGPQNTGELFF. DNA for the CDR3: TGTGCCAGCAGCTTGCCGGGACCCCAAAACACCGGGGAGCTGTTTTTT.

The V gene is TRBV3-1, the J gene TRBJ2-2; no clear D. Germline-derived CDR1 and CDR2 are LGHDT and YNNKEL (reference sequence). V shed 3 bases and J shed 1 base, with 12 bases lying between them. The CDR3 is 16 residues long. The CDR3, as DNA: TGTGCCAGCAGCCAGGGCCGAGAGGTGAACACCGGGGAGCTGTTTTTT. It is translated as CASSQGREVNTGELFF.

This chain joins TRBV20-1 and TRBJ2-3; D unclear. V was cut by 6 bases and J by 0 bases, with 16 bases left in between. CDR1 is DFQATT, CDR2 SNEGSKA, per germline (reference sequence). The CDR3 covers 15 residues. The CDR3 nucleotides are TGCAGTGCGATAGAGGTATTCCCTAGCACAGATACGCAGTATTTT. This gives the protein CSAIEVFPSTDTQYF.

J is TRBJ1-1 and V is TRBV20-1; 12 bases map to TRBD1. Germline values: CDR1 DFQATT, CDR2 SNEGSKA (reference sequence). CDR3 length equals 17 residues. Germline trimming cut 7 bases from V and 3 bases from J; bases unmatched to any gene: 15. Written as DNA, the CDR3 is TGCAGTGTCGAGAGACCGGGACAGGGGGCAAAGTACACTGAAGCTTTCTTT. Residues: CSVERPGQGAKYTEAFF.

This clonotype was detected ten times or more. The rearrangement joins TRBV3-1 to TRBJ1-1; perhaps TRBD1 as D (6 bases). The V gene's germline CDR1 is LGHDT and CDR2 YNNKEL (reference sequence). The CDR3 covers 13 residues. The V end was cut by 4 bases, the J end by 8 bases, with 14 bases between. In nucleotides, the CDR3 is TGTGCCAGCAGCCCTGGACAGTGGTACGAAGCTTTCTTT. Amino acid sequence: CASSPGQWYEAFF.

The CDR3, as DNA: TGTGCCAGCAGGGAGAGGGACTGGGTCTACGAGCAGTACTTC. Amino acids: CASRERDWVYEQYF. V is TRBV6-1 and J is TRBJ2-7; D may be TRBD2 (6 bases). Trimming left V 6 bases short and J 3 bases short, with 15 bases between. CDR3 length: 14 residues. CDR1 MNHNS and CDR2 SASEGT come from the germline V gene.

The CDR3 nucleotides read TGTGCCAGCAGCTTCAACCTAGCGGGGTCGGTGTTCTTC. Translating gives CASSFNLAGSVFF. V gene TRBV7-9 combines with J gene TRBJ2-1; 9 nucleotides line up with TRBD2. The CDR3 length is 13 residues. Germline V lookup: CDR1 SEHNR, CDR2 FQNEAQ (reference sequence). The ends lost 3 bases at V and 15 bases at J; junction bases unmatched: 9.

This clonotype was picked up many times. The chain combines TRBV12-3 or TRBV12-4 with TRBJ1-6; D possibly corresponds to TRBD1 (6 bases). Trimming pared 6 bases from V and 0 bases from J, leaving 12 bases between. The length of the CDR3 is 16 residues. Here the CDR3 reads CASSLGQTSYNSPLHF. The CDR3 DNA reads as TGTGCCAGCAGCCTCGGACAGACCTCCTATAATTCACCCCTCCACTTT.

This clonotype occurred many times. This chain joins TRBV7-9 and TRBJ2-2, with a tentative D call TRBD1 (7 bases). The CDR3 spans 16 residues. Germline CDR1 is SEHNR and CDR2 is FQNEAQ (reference sequence). V was trimmed by 3 bases and J by 0 bases, leaving 11 bases between them. This CDR3 reads CASSFARGANTGELFF. In DNA, the CDR3 is TGTGCCAGCAGCTTCGCCAGGGGGGCGAACACCGGGGAGCTGTTTTTT. Drawing the rest from reference TRBV7-9 and TRBJ2-2, the complete variable domain is DTGVSQNPRHKITKRGQNVTFRCDPISEHNRLYWYRQTLGQGPEFLTYFQNEAQLEKSRLLSDRFSAERPKGSFSTLEIQRTEQGDSAMYLCASSFARGANTGELFFGEGSRLTVL.

This clonotype has ten or more counts. The chain is built from TRBV5-5 and TRBJ1-6; 7 bases fit TRBD1. CDR1 and CDR2 from the germline V gene are SGHKS and YYEKEE (reference sequence). This CDR3 is built from 16 residues. V trimming: 7 bases; J trimming: 5 bases; junction bases outside the gene matches: 12. The CDR3 coding sequence is TGTGCCAGCGGTACATATACAGGGGTTAATAATTCACCCCTCCACTTT. This translates into CASGTYTGVNNSPLHF.

This clonotype occurred many times. This rearrangement joins TRBV4-1 to TRBJ2-1, with TRBD1 matching 11 bases. Looked up from germline, CDR1 is MGHRA and CDR2 is YSYEKL. J gave up 1 base and V 4 bases, and 0 bases lay outside the gene matches. The CDR3 has 15 residues. CDR3 coding DNA: TGCGCCAGCAGCCGGGACAGGGGGTCCTACAATGAGCAGTTCTTC. As protein: CASSRDRGSYNEQFF.

Only a few counts were recorded for this clonotype. The V and J genes are TRBV29-1 and TRBJ1-1, with a possible D match to TRBD1 (5 bases). This CDR3 comprises 15 residues. The V end lost 5 bases, the J end lost 1 base, and 17 bases lay between the germline ends. Looked up from germline, CDR1 is SQVTM and CDR2 is ANQGSEA. The CDR3 nucleotides read TGCAGCGTTCGTAGGGGAGGCGTGGGGAACACTGAAGCTTTCTTT. This gives the protein CSVRRGGVGNTEAFF.

This clonotype showed up many times. V usage is TRBV25-1 and J usage is TRBJ2-3; the match to TRBD1 covers 9 bases. Germline V gene data show CDR1 as MGHDK and CDR2 as SYGVNS. The CDR3 covers 16 residues. Germline trimming cut 4 bases from V and 4 bases from J; bases unmatched to any gene: 9. The chain's CDR3 is CASSGVTGGYSDTQYF. The CDR3 coding sequence is TGTGCCAGCAGTGGCGTTACAGGGGGCTACTCAGATACGCAGTATTTT.

The chain joins TRBV7-8 to TRBJ1-2, with D possibly being TRBD1 (6 bases). The V gene's germline CDR1 is SGHVS and CDR2 FQNEAQ. V lost 3 bases and J 4 bases, leaving 12 bases between the germline ends. The CDR3 covers 14 residues. CDR3 DNA sequence: TGTGCCAGCAGCTTTGCACAGGGTTCCTATGGCTACACCTTC. Its translation is CASSFAQGSYGYTF.

This clonotype came up many times. The genes are TRBV5-1 and TRBJ1-4, with no clear D. The CDR3 has 13 residues. The germline V gene encodes CDR1 SGHRS and CDR2 YFSETQ. V lost 6 bases, J lost 6 bases, and 12 bases lay in between. CDR3 DNA: TGCGCCAGCAAAGAGGGAAATGATGAAAAACTGTTTTTT. Amino acids: CASKEGNDEKLFF.

This chain connects TRBV28 to TRBJ2-7; tentatively, D is TRBD1 (6 bases). The CDR3 has 14 amino acids. Germline assignment: CDR1 MDHEN and CDR2 SYDVKM. Trimming left V 2 bases short and J 1 base short, with 9 bases between. The CDR3 DNA is TGTGCCAGCAGTTTAATCGGGACATCCTACGAGCAGTACTTC. It encodes CASSLIGTSYEQYF. The full variable domain, rest sourced from reference TRBV28 and TRBJ2-7, is DVKVTQSSRYLVKRTGEKVFLECVQDMDHENMFWYRQDPGLGLRLIYFSYDVKMKEKGDIPEGYSVSREKKERFSLILESASTNQTSMYLCASSLIGTSYEQYFGPGTRLTVT.

This clonotype turned up a few times. The V gene is TRBV5-1, the J gene TRBJ2-6; no reliable D call. The germline gives CDR1 SGHRS, CDR2 YFSETQ. The ends were cut back, 5 bases at V and 2 bases at J, with 11 bases in the middle. The CDR3 contains 15 residues. The CDR3 DNA sequence: TGCGCCAGCAGGAGACAAGGAACTGGGGCCAACGTCCTGACTTTC. Protein sequence: CASRRQGTGANVLTF.

This sequence joins TRBV6-1 and TRBJ1-2; TRBD1 is a possible D gene (5 bases). The V end lost 6 bases, the J end lost 1 base, and 12 bases lay between the germline ends. This CDR3 contains 14 residues. Germline V gene sequence: CDR1 MNHNS, CDR2 SASEGT. CDR3 nucleotide sequence: TGTGCCAGCAGCTTTGGGGGTGATAACTATGGCTACACCTTC. It yields the protein CASSFGGDNYGYTF.